This T cell receptor (beta chain) derives from a study of blood T cell repertoires in COVID-19. Study overall: Samples taken during acute and convalescent COVID-19 were collected in the United States, Italy and Spain.

The germline V and J ends were trimmed by 0 bases and 1 base, with 11 bases remaining between them. Looked up from germline, CDR1 is KGHSH and CDR2 is LQKENI. CDR3 length equals 16 residues. Profiling relied on immunoSEQ multiplex PCR, and the TCRdb table lists in-frame clones only, not all of them. The table records 70,000 to 90,000 clones, roughly 85% of them present only once. The material sequenced was peripheral blood. The J gene is TRBJ2-3, the V gene TRBV18; D possibly corresponds to TRBD2 (6 bases). This clonotype was obtained from a woman older than 75 with acute or convalescent COVID-19. The CDR3 bases are TGTGCCAGCTCACCACCAGGGAGGATAGGCACAGATACGCAGTATTTT. Translating gives CASSPPGRIGTDTQYF.